Listed here are 29 T cell receptor beta chains from one sample, sequenced in a study of blood T cell repertoires in COVID-19. This table comes from immunoSEQ multiplex PCR, and its TCRdb copy is limited to in-frame clones, with some not included. The data contain some 66,000 clones, about 89% of them seen just once; the ten biggest clones take up about 7.3%. The sequenced sample was peripheral blood. The receptors shown here come from a human donor in a cohort sampled during active COVID-19.

This rearrangement joins TRBV19 to TRBJ2-7, with TRBD1 matching over 9 bases. Germline V gene data show CDR1 as LNHDA and CDR2 as SQIVND (reference sequence). This CDR3 comprises 15 residues. With 1 base clipped from V and 4 bases from J, the junction kept 5 bases outside the gene matches. DNA of the CDR3: TGTGCCAGTAGTATAGCGGGACAGGGAAATTACGAGCAGTACTTC. Protein sequence: CASSIAGQGNYEQYF.

The chain has TRBV7-9 and TRBJ1-2, with 10 positions matching TRBD1. CDR1 is SEHNR and CDR2 is FQNEAQ in the germline V gene (reference sequence). Germline trimming cut 1 base from V and 4 bases from J; bases unmatched to any gene: 0. The CDR3 loop spans 14 amino acids. The DNA for the CDR3 is TGTGCCAGCAGCTTAGGGACAGGGGGCTATGGCTACACCTTC. Amino acids: CASSLGTGGYGYTF.

This clone has only one observation. The V and J genes are TRBV6-4 and TRBJ2-1, with 10 bases lining up with TRBD1. Germline-derived CDR1 and CDR2 are MRHNA and SNTAGT. The CDR3 is 17 amino acids. Trimming took 4 bases from V and 6 from J; bases not matched to a gene: 12. The CDR3 protein is CASSVRVGTGVTNEQFF. The CDR3 nucleotides are TGTGCCAGCAGTGTACGAGTCGGGACAGGGGTGACCAATGAGCAGTTCTTC.

The chain recombines TRBV7-3 with TRBJ2-1; maybe TRBD2 (8 bases). This CDR3 region has 15 residues. Germline V lookup: CDR1 SGHTA, CDR2 FQGTGA. V was pared by 5 bases and J by 8 bases, with 19 bases between. The DNA for the CDR3 is TGTGCCAGCAGCCCCCAGACAGGGCGGGAGGATGAGCAGTTCTTC. Amino acids: CASSPQTGREDEQFF.

The CDR3 sequence: CASSSPTGGHEQFF. For the CDR3, the DNA is TGTGCCAGCAGTTCCCCGACAGGGGGCCATGAGCAGTTCTTC. The rearrangement uses TRBV6-6 and TRBJ2-1, with 10 nucleotides matching TRBD1. Trimming cost V 4 bases and J 8 bases; bases outside gene matches: 5. Germline CDR1 and CDR2: MNHNY and SVGAGI (reference sequence). The CDR3 contains 14 residues.

The chain joins TRBV5-1 to TRBJ1-2, with 8 positions matching TRBD1. The CDR3 length is 15 residues. The germline CDR1 and CDR2 sequences are SGHRS and YFSETQ. V lost 0 bases to trimming and J lost 0 bases; unmatched junction nucleotides: 1. CDR3 nucleotide sequence: TGCGCCAGCAGCTTGGAGACAGGGGCTAACTATGGCTACACCTTC. Its translation: CASSLETGANYGYTF.

The V gene is TRBV28, the J gene TRBJ1-3, with a tentative D call TRBD1 (5 bases). Germline-derived CDR1 and CDR2 are MDHEN and SYDVKM. CDR3 length: 17 amino acids. Deletions cut 10 bases from V and 0 bases from J, with 22 bases between. The CDR3 sequence is CATLGAGGESSGNTIYF. The CDR3 DNA reads as TGTGCCACCCTGGGTGCCGGGGGAGAAAGCTCTGGAAACACCATATATTTT. The full variable domain, completed using reference TRBV28 and TRBJ1-3, is DVKVTQSSRYLVKRTGEKVFLECVQDMDHENMFWYRQDPGLGLRLIYFSYDVKMKEKGDIPEGYSVSREKKERFSLILESASTNQTSMYLCATLGAGGESSGNTIYFGEGSWLTVV.

The chain joins TRBV7-2 to TRBJ2-5, with TRBD2 matching over 12 bases. V lost 4 bases to trimming and J lost 5 bases; unmatched junction nucleotides: 8. The CDR3 is 16 residues long. The germline V gene has CDR1 SGHTA and CDR2 FQGNSA. The chain's CDR3 is CASSSRGLAGPETQYF. CDR3 bases: TGTGCCAGCAGCTCGCGGGGACTAGCGGGTCCCGAGACCCAGTACTTC.

This chain joins TRBV5-1 and TRBJ2-2; 9 nucleotides agree with TRBD2. This CDR3 spans 15 amino acids. Germline lookup yields CDR1 SGHRS and CDR2 YFSETQ. Trimming removed 4 bases from V and 7 bases from J; junction bases left unmatched: 8. The CDR3 DNA reads TGCGCCAGCAGCCCCTCTAGCGGGGAGAGCGGGGAGCTGTTTTTT. This gives the protein CASSPSSGESGELFF.

The chain combines TRBV7-2 with TRBJ1-3; D possibly corresponds to TRBD1 (6 bases). The CDR3 sequence is 18 residues long. Germline values: CDR1 SGHTA, CDR2 FQGNSA. Trimming removed 5 bases at V and 0 bases at J, with 20 bases between. The CDR3 nucleotides are TGTGCCAGCAGCCAGGAAGGGGGGGGGAGGTCCTCTGGAAACACCATATATTTT. The encoded protein is CASSQEGGGRSSGNTIYF. Based on the CDR3 plus reference TRBV7-2 and TRBJ1-3, the full variable domain is GAGVSQSPSNKVTEKGKDVELRCDPISGHTALYWYRQSLGQGLEFLIYFQGNSAPDKSGLPSDRFSAERTGGSVSTLTIQRTQQEDSAVYLCASSQEGGGRSSGNTIYFGEGSWLTVV.

V gene TRBV11-1 combines with J gene TRBJ2-5; perhaps TRBD2 as D (5 bases). The CDR3 sequence is 16 residues long. V was shortened by 4 bases and J by 5 bases, with 20 bases between the two germline ends. The germline CDR1 and CDR2 sequences are SGHAT and FQDESV (reference sequence). The CDR3 is CASSSLSAKPGETQYF. CDR3 nucleotide sequence: TGTGCCAGCAGCTCACTCTCCGCTAAACCGGGGGAGACCCAGTACTTC.

This clone was counted a few times. The J gene is TRBJ1-6, the V gene TRBV9, with 8 bases fitting TRBD1. The germline V gene encodes CDR1 SGDLS and CDR2 YYNGEE. This CDR3 is 17 amino acids long. The V gene end was trimmed by 2 bases and the J gene end by 0 bases; junction bases not matched to a gene: 4. This CDR3 is CASSVGQASSYNSPLHF. DNA for the CDR3: TGTGCCAGCAGCGTGGGACAGGCGAGCTCCTATAATTCACCCCTCCACTTT.

The V and J genes are TRBV29-1 and TRBJ2-1; 11 positions match TRBD2. V shed 8 bases, J shed 2 bases, and the junction held 5 bases outside the gene matches. Looked up from germline, CDR1 is SQVTM and CDR2 is ANQGSEA. The CDR3 covers 14 residues. CDR3 region: CSTGTSGTYNEQFF. The CDR3 DNA follows: TGCAGCACAGGGACTAGCGGCACCTACAATGAGCAGTTCTTC.

The chain employs TRBV11-2 and TRBJ2-1; D is uncertain. CDR3 size: 14 residues. Trimming removed 3 bases at V and 6 bases at J, with 12 bases between. In germline, CDR1 is SGHAT, CDR2 FQNNGV. This chain's CDR3 is CASSLSPTVNEQFF. The CDR3 DNA is TGTGCCAGCAGCTTGTCCCCCACAGTCAATGAGCAGTTCTTC. Full variable domain (outside the CDR3, taken from reference TRBV11-2 and TRBJ2-1): EAGVAQSPRYKIIEKRQSVAFWCNPISGHATLYWYQQILGQGPKLLIQFQNNGVVDDSQLPKDRFSAERLKGVDSTLKIQPAKLEDSAVYLCASSLSPTVNEQFFGPGTRLTVL.

The rearrangement uses TRBV2 and TRBJ2-5, with D possibly matching TRBD2 (6 bases). V gave up 7 bases and J gave up 3 bases, with 12 bases separating them. Germline V gene lookup returns CDR1 SNHLY and CDR2 FYNNEI. CDR3 length equals 13 residues. DNA of the CDR3: TGTGCCAGCAAATCGGGGGTCGAAGAGACCCAGTACTTC. It encodes CASKSGVEETQYF.

This chain connects TRBV2 to TRBJ2-4; 8 nucleotides match TRBD1. The length of the CDR3 is 14 residues. Trimming removed 5 bases from V and 6 bases from J; junction bases left unmatched: 6. Per the germline V gene, CDR1 is SNHLY and CDR2 is FYNNEI. CDR3 bases: TGTGCCAGCAGTCGACAGGGGTACGGAAACATTCAGTACTTC. Its translation is CASSRQGYGNIQYF.

This sequence joins TRBV6-1 and TRBJ1-4; D is ambiguous. The CDR3 is 12 amino acids. V was shortened by 2 bases and J by 8 bases, with 6 bases between the two germline ends. CDR1 is MNHNS, CDR2 SASEGT, per germline. CDR3 nucleotide sequence: TGTGCCAGCAGTGAACGCAGGGAAAAACTGTTTTTT. Encoded protein: CASSERREKLFF.

V gene TRBV7-2 combines with J gene TRBJ1-3; the match to TRBD1 covers 9 bases. The ends lost 5 bases at V and 2 bases at J; junction bases unmatched: 7. This CDR3 has 16 residues. Germline lookup yields CDR1 SGHTA and CDR2 FQGNSA. The CDR3 loop is CASSPAGQGAGNTIYF. CDR3 DNA: TGTGCCAGCAGCCCAGCGGGACAGGGAGCTGGAAACACCATATATTTT.

V usage is TRBV4-1 and J usage is TRBJ2-5, with D maybe TRBD2 (6 bases). Germline V lookup: CDR1 MGHRA, CDR2 YSYEKL. V was pared by 4 bases and J by 0 bases, with 18 bases between. This CDR3 is built from 17 residues. As DNA, the CDR3 is TGCGCCAGCAGCCCTATGGGTGTCGGGGGTTACCAAGAGACCCAGTACTTC. Protein: CASSPMGVGGYQETQYF.

The V and J genes are TRBV28 and TRBJ1-5; D unclear. This CDR3 contains 18 residues. CDR1 is MDHEN, CDR2 SYDVKM, per germline. The V end lost 2 bases, the J end lost 0 bases, and 17 bases lay between the germline ends. The CDR3 region has the DNA TGTGCCAGCAGTTTAGAAAACTGGGAGCTTTATAGCAATCAGCCCCAGCATTTT. It is translated as CASSLENWELYSNQPQHF.

CDR3 residues: CASSRGGNTEAFF. The CDR3, as DNA: TGTGCCAGCTCTCGTGGCGGGAACACTGAAGCTTTCTTT. The rearrangement joins TRBV18 to TRBJ1-1; D remains ambiguous. This CDR3 has 13 amino acids. Germline V CDR1 and CDR2: KGHSH, LQKENI. Trimming took 6 bases from V and 1 from J, leaving 9 bases between them.

The CDR3 nucleotides read TGTGCCAGCGGTCCGGGACAGGCGTATGAAAAACTGTTTTTT. It codes for CASGPGQAYEKLFF. The V and J genes are TRBV6-5 and TRBJ1-4; 8 bases agree with TRBD1. Germline V gene lookup returns CDR1 MNHEY and CDR2 SVGAGI. This CDR3 has 14 residues. With V trimmed by 8 bases and J by 6 bases, 8 bases remained unmatched.

J is TRBJ2-7 and V is TRBV13; unclear D gene. CDR1 and CDR2 from the germline V gene are PRHDT and FYEKMQ (reference sequence). Trimming took 1 base from V and 6 from J, leaving 10 bases between them. CDR3 length: 13 amino acids. The CDR3 protein is CASSLAKFTEQYF. For the CDR3, the DNA is TGTGCCAGCAGCTTAGCTAAATTTACCGAGCAGTACTTC. Drawing the rest from reference TRBV13 and TRBJ2-7, the complete variable domain is AAGVIQSPRHLIKEKRETATLKCYPIPRHDTVYWYQQGPGQDPQFLISFYEKMQSDKGSIPDRFSAQQFSDYHSELNMSSLELGDSALYFCASSLAKFTEQYFGPGTRLTVT.

V usage is TRBV30 and J usage is TRBJ2-5; D unclear. Germline V gene data show CDR1 as GTSNPN and CDR2 as SVGIG (reference sequence). Deletions cut 3 bases from V and 10 bases from J, with 21 bases between. The CDR3 sequence is 14 residues long. The CDR3 reads CAWSQVGLGVGQYF. Written as DNA, the CDR3 is TGTGCCTGGAGCCAAGTAGGCCTAGGTGTAGGCCAGTACTTC.

This chain's CDR3 is CASTSASPGQGSSYNEQFF. The CDR3 DNA follows: TGTGCCAGTACCTCTGCCAGCCCGGGACAGGGGAGCTCCTACAATGAGCAGTTCTTC. V and J are TRBV19 and TRBJ2-1; TRBD1 matches 10 bases. This CDR3 spans 19 amino acids. The V segment lost 7 bases and the J segment 0 bases; nucleotides outside the gene matches: 15. CDR1 and CDR2 (germline): LNHDA, SQIVND (reference sequence).

J is TRBJ1-6 and V is TRBV9; D may be TRBD1 (5 bases). There are 16 residues in the CDR3. Per the germline V gene, CDR1 is SGDLS and CDR2 is YYNGEE. The V end lost 0 bases, the J end lost 6 bases, and 13 bases lay between the germline ends. The CDR3 nucleotides read TGTGCCAGCAGCGTAGGCCCAGGGCCGGGTAATTCACCCCTCCACTTT. The encoded protein is CASSVGPGPGNSPLHF.

This clone was recorded once. The chain joins TRBV19 to TRBJ2-7, with TRBD2 matching 10 bases. The CDR3 length is 14 residues. V trimming: 4 bases; J trimming: 3 bases; junction bases outside the gene matches: 3. Germline CDR1 and CDR2: LNHDA and SQIVND (reference sequence). The CDR3 nucleotides are TGTGCCAGTAGTACCGGGACTAGCGTCTACGAGCAGTACTTC. It encodes CASSTGTSVYEQYF.

This clone was counted a single time. The chain employs TRBV7-9 and TRBJ2-3, with 11 bases lining up with TRBD1. This CDR3 has 15 amino acids. CDR1 is SEHNR and CDR2 is FQNEAQ in the germline V gene (reference sequence). After removal of 1 base from V and 8 bases from J, the junction contained 5 bases not matched to a gene. The chain's CDR3 is CASSLGGTGGGTQYF. The CDR3 DNA is TGTGCCAGCAGCTTAGGAGGGACAGGGGGTGGTACGCAGTATTTT.

J is TRBJ1-1 and V is TRBV11-2, with 8 bases identical to TRBD1. The CDR3 consists of 13 residues. CDR1 is SGHAT and CDR2 is FQNNGV in the germline V gene. The ends lost 4 bases at V and 5 bases at J; junction bases unmatched: 3. The CDR3 DNA is TGTGCCAGCAGCTCCAGGGGGCGAACTGAAGCTTTCTTT. It codes for CASSSRGRTEAFF.